This record concerns one T cell receptor beta chain sequence. Its antigen is undetermined. This entry is derived from a study of response to subunit inactivated influenza vaccine. Points from the study as a whole: Each seasonal influenza vaccination, the authors suggested, recruits few new T cells.

Trimming took 4 bases from V and 3 from J; bases not matched to a gene: 8. Looked up from germline, CDR1 is SGHAT and CDR2 is FQDESV (reference sequence). The CDR3 sequence is 16 residues long. TCRdb reanalysed the RT-PCR reads using MiXCR and keeps one entry per CDR3 protein. The repertoire consists of around 710,000 distinct CDR3 sequences, with about 15% occurring once and the leading ten covering 5.5% to 7%. The sample here was PBMCs from blood, taken roughly 15 days before vaccination. The clonotype comes from a man in his fifties or sixties who received an inactivated influenza vaccine. V and J are TRBV11-1 and TRBJ2-7; 11 bases match TRBD1. The CDR3 sequence: CASSSRAGTGGYEQYF. CDR3 sequence (DNA): TGTGCCAGCAGCTCCAGGGCCGGGACAGGGGGCTACGAGCAGTACTTC.